These T cell receptor beta chains were read from a single sample in a study of blood T cell repertoires in COVID-19. TCRdb's copy holds only in-frame clones and misses some; the assay was immunoSEQ multiplex PCR. The sample carries fewer than 350,000 clones, 81% recorded once. The sample consisted of peripheral blood. These receptors came from a woman aged 55-70 years with active or convalescent COVID-19. Both conserved end residues are part of each CDR3. Fields, in order: V gene, D gene, clone size, J gene, CDR3 protein, CDR3 DNA. The D gene is left open where the match is weak. Part of the rows lack a size; the others show once, few, many or a class for expanded clones.

V: TRBV7-9
D: .
size: .
J: TRBJ1-3
CDR3: CASRVPGGRSGNTIYF
DNA: TGTGCCAGCAGGGTACCGGGGGGCCGCTCTGGAAACACCATATATTTT

V: TRBV15
D: .
size: .
J: TRBJ2-4
CDR3: CATRQAGQAKNIQYF
DNA: TGTGCCACCAGGCAGGCAGGCCAAGCCAAAAACATTCAGTACTTC

V: TRBV12-5
D: .
size: .
J: TRBJ2-3
CDR3: CASGFKVSGKVRTDTQYF
DNA: TGTGCTAGTGGTTTTAAGGTATCAGGGAAGGTACGGACAGATACGCAGTATTTT

V: TRBV25-1
D: TRBD1
size: .
J: TRBJ1-2
CDR3: CASSESHRGYYGYTF
DNA: TGTGCCAGCAGTGAATCTCACAGGGGTTACTATGGCTACACCTTC

V: TRBV6-5
D: .
size: .
J: TRBJ2-7
CDR3: CASSSAGVAGQYF
DNA: TGTGCCAGCAGTTCGGCAGGGGTGGCAGGGCAGTACTTC

V: TRBV6-5
D: TRBD1
size: .
J: TRBJ2-7
CDR3: CASGTGTGSSYEQYF
DNA: TGTGCCAGCGGGACCGGGACAGGGTCCTCCTACGAGCAGTACTTC

V: TRBV29-1
D: TRBD2
size: .
J: TRBJ2-2
CDR3: CSVASGGIGGELFF
DNA: TGCAGCGTTGCTAGCGGGGGGATTGGCGGGGAGCTGTTTTTT

V: TRBV7-2
D: TRBD1
size: .
J: TRBJ2-1
CDR3: CASSIQGQGLNEQFF
DNA: TGTGCCAGCAGTATTCAGGGACAGGGGTTGAATGAGCAGTTCTTC

V: TRBV30
D: .
size: few
J: TRBJ1-1
CDR3: CAWSRQEPNTEAFF
DNA: TGTGCCTGGAGTCGACAGGAGCCGAACACTGAAGCTTTCTTT

V: TRBV27
D: TRBD1
size: .
J: TRBJ2-7
CDR3: CASSPRTGYEQYF
DNA: TGTGCCAGCAGTCCTCGGACAGGCTACGAGCAGTACTTC

V: TRBV7-9
D: .
size: few
J: TRBJ1-2
CDR3: CASSTLASDGYTF
DNA: TGTGCCAGCAGCACCCTAGCGAGTGATGGCTACACCTTC

V: TRBV7-8
D: .
size: .
J: TRBJ1-5
CDR3: CASSLFGVRGQPQHF
DNA: TGTGCCAGCAGCTTATTTGGGGTTCGGGGTCAGCCCCAGCATTTT

V: TRBV10-3
D: .
size: .
J: TRBJ1-1
CDR3: CAISELGGLAGTEAFF
DNA: TGTGCCATCAGTGAGTTGGGTGGACTTGCCGGCACTGAAGCTTTCTTT

V: TRBV5-1
D: TRBD1
size: .
J: TRBJ1-2
CDR3: CASSGGGFYGYTF
DNA: TGCGCCAGCAGCGGAGGGGGCTTCTATGGCTACACCTTC

V: TRBV2
D: TRBD1
size: .
J: TRBJ2-2
CDR3: CASSLQGWDTGELFF
DNA: TGTGCCAGCAGTTTACAGGGGTGGGACACCGGGGAGCTGTTTTTT

V: TRBV27
D: TRBD1
size: .
J: TRBJ1-2
CDR3: CASSSMGQRANYGYTF
DNA: TGTGCCAGCAGTTCAATGGGACAGAGAGCTAACTATGGCTACACCTTC

V: TRBV27
D: TRBD1
size: .
J: TRBJ2-7
CDR3: CASSFENRGLEQYF
DNA: TGTGCCAGCAGTTTTGAGAACAGGGGGTTGGAGCAGTACTTC

V: TRBV6-6
D: TRBD1
size: few
J: TRBJ2-7
CDR3: CASSYPRTGFEQYF
DNA: TGTGCCAGCAGTTACCCCAGGACAGGGTTCGAGCAGTACTTC

V: TRBV12-3/TRBV12-4
D: .
size: .
J: TRBJ2-5
CDR3: CASSLRQGGTQYF
DNA: TGTGCCAGCAGTTTGAGACAGGGAGGGACCCAGTACTTC

V: TRBV5-1
D: TRBD1
size: .
J: TRBJ2-7
CDR3: CASSPGTGGYEQYF
DNA: TGCGCCAGCAGCCCCGGGACAGGGGGCTACGAGCAGTACTTC

V: TRBV5-4
D: TRBD1
size: many
J: TRBJ2-7
CDR3: CASSLDWSRTGGDEQYF
DNA: TGTGCCAGCAGCTTGGATTGGTCAAGGACAGGGGGCGACGAGCAGTACTTC

V: TRBV4-1
D: .
size: .
J: TRBJ1-2
CDR3: CASSPEDDRLYGYTF
DNA: TGCGCCAGCAGCCCAGAGGACGACAGGCTCTATGGCTACACCTTC